These 15 T cell receptor beta chains came from one sample sequenced in a study of blood T cell repertoires in COVID-19. Using immunoSEQ multiplex PCR, the repertoire was profiled, and TCRdb retains in-frame clones only, with some absent. The sample has more than 90,000 clones; approximately 82% are singletons. The sequencing input was peripheral blood. Receptors were obtained from a man aged 55 to 70 with acute or convalescent COVID-19.

About this clone itself: The same CDR3 arises from other DNA sequences in this sample as well. The chain joins TRBV6-5 to TRBJ1-2; tentative D call: TRBD1 (5 bases). CDR1 is MNHEY and CDR2 is SVGAGI in the germline V gene. V lost 5 bases and J 1 base, leaving 5 bases between the germline ends. The CDR3 is made up of 12 amino acids. As DNA, the CDR3 is TGTGCCAGCAGTAGGGGTAACTATGGCTACACCTTC. Protein: CASSRGNYGYTF.

The rearrangement links TRBV5-1 to TRBJ1-1; possible D gene TRBD1, 5 bases. The CDR3 is 16 residues long. The ends were cut back, 0 bases at V and 8 bases at J, with 20 bases in the middle. The germline gives CDR1 SGHRS, CDR2 YFSETQ. CDR3 sequence reads: CASSLASFSGSTEAFF. CDR3 DNA: TGCGCCAGCAGCTTGGCCTCATTTTCAGGGTCCACCGAAGCTTTCTTT.

This chain connects TRBV5-6 to TRBJ1-1, with a tentative D call TRBD1 (5 bases). The V gene lost 1 base and the J gene lost 6 bases, with 16 bases spanning the gap. The germline CDR1 and CDR2 sequences are SGHDT and YYEEEE. CDR3 length: 15 residues. The CDR3 coding sequence is TGTGCCAGCAGCTTGTTAACCTTGGGGCAACCTGAAGCTTTCTTT. It codes for CASSLLTLGQPEAFF.

V is TRBV6-4 and J is TRBJ2-7, with D maybe TRBD2 (6 bases). Germline-derived CDR1 and CDR2 are MRHNA and SNTAGT. The CDR3 is made up of 18 amino acids. V gave up 5 bases and J gave up 2 bases, with 25 bases separating them. The CDR3 is CASSPASATHGPTYEQYV. Here the CDR3 DNA reads TGTGCCAGCAGTCCGGCTAGCGCAACCCATGGACCTACCTACGAGCAGTACGTC.

This sequence joins TRBV5-6 and TRBJ2-5; 9 bases fit TRBD2. Per the germline V gene, CDR1 is SGHDT and CDR2 is YYEEEE. CDR3 length: 17 amino acids. Unmatched junction bases numbered 14, after V lost 3 bases and J lost 5 bases. Written as DNA, the CDR3 is TGTGCCAGCAGCTCCTACTATACAGCGGGAGGTCTGGAGACCCAGTACTTC. Its translation: CASSSYYTAGGLETQYF.

This chain uses TRBV6-5 with TRBJ2-3; D perhaps matches TRBD2 (7 bases). CDR3 length: 15 amino acids. Deletions cut 0 bases from V and 6 bases from J, with 13 bases between. The V gene's germline CDR1 is MNHEY and CDR2 SVGAGI. The CDR3 DNA sequence: TGTGCCAGCAGTTACTCGGCGGAGGGGGGGGATACGCAGTATTTT. It codes for CASSYSAEGGDTQYF.

The CDR3 region has the DNA TGTGCCAGCAGTGCCCTTGGGGGGGCGCTTAACTATGGCTACACCTTC. Translation gives CASSALGGALNYGYTF. The chain carries TRBV25-1 and TRBJ1-2, with D tentatively TRBD1 (6 bases). This CDR3 is 16 amino acids long. Germline assignment: CDR1 MGHDK and CDR2 SYGVNS. The germline V and J ends were trimmed by 4 bases and 1 base, with 16 bases remaining between them.

The chain links TRBV10-2 to TRBJ2-3, with unresolved D. V lost 10 bases and J lost 0, with 11 bases in between. This CDR3 comprises 13 residues. Germline V gene sequence: CDR1 WSHSY, CDR2 SAAADI. CDR3 amino acids: CATRLESTDTQYF. In nucleotides, the CDR3 is TGCGCCACCCGACTGGAGAGCACAGATACGCAGTATTTT.

The J gene is TRBJ2-7, the V gene TRBV6-4, with 7 nucleotides matching TRBD1. V dropped 2 bases and J dropped 3; count of bases not matched to a gene: 13. Germline V gene data show CDR1 as MRHNA and CDR2 as SNTAGT. The CDR3 loop spans 17 amino acids. CDR3 region: CASSDPDRAEPNYEQYF. The CDR3 bases are TGTGCCAGCAGTGACCCCGACAGGGCCGAACCAAACTACGAGCAGTACTTC.

This sequence joins TRBV30 and TRBJ1-5, with D perhaps TRBD1 (6 bases). The CDR3 has 13 residues. Per germline, CDR1 GTSNPN and CDR2 SVGIG (reference sequence). Trimming removed 2 bases from V and 7 bases from J, with 12 bases in between. CDR3 sequence reads: CAWSTNRDQPQHF. CDR3 nucleotides: TGTGCCTGGAGTACAAACAGGGACCAGCCCCAGCATTTT. Full variable domain (remainder filled in from reference TRBV30 and TRBJ1-5): SQTIHQWPATLVQPVGSPLSLECTVEGTSNPNLYWYRQAAGRGLQLLFYSVGIGQISSEVPQNLSASRPQDRQFILSSKKLLLSDSGFYLCAWSTNRDQPQHFGDGTRLSIL.

CDR3 sequence reads: CASSSQGSSYNEQFF. In DNA form, the CDR3 reads TGTGCCAGCAGCTCACAGGGGAGCTCCTACAATGAGCAGTTCTTC. This chain joins TRBV9 and TRBJ2-1; 7 bases line up with TRBD1. From germline, CDR1 is SGDLS and CDR2 YYNGEE. The V and J ends lost 4 bases and 0 bases, in that order; junction bases with no gene match: 4. CDR3 length equals 15 residues.

This chain connects TRBV6-5 to TRBJ1-1; no clear D. Trimming removed 5 bases from V and 1 base from J, with 11 bases in between. CDR1 and CDR2 from the germline V gene are MNHEY and SVGAGI. CDR3 length: 14 amino acids. The CDR3 reads CASSPGLPNTEAFF. Written as DNA, the CDR3 is TGTGCCAGCAGTCCCGGACTCCCGAACACTGAAGCTTTCTTT.

The chain links TRBV9 to TRBJ1-3, with 9 bases identical to TRBD1. Looked up from germline, CDR1 is SGDLS and CDR2 is YYNGEE. The CDR3 runs to 15 residues. J gave up 3 bases and V 3 bases, and 4 bases lay outside the gene matches. The CDR3 bases are TGTGCCAGCAGCGCGGGACAGGGCTTTGGAAACACCATATATTTT. Its protein is CASSAGQGFGNTIYF.

This clone showed up just once. This chain links TRBV18 with TRBJ1-2; TRBD1 matches at 7 bases. The CDR3 spans 15 residues. V trimming: 4 bases; J trimming: 0 bases; junction bases outside the gene matches: 5. Germline-derived CDR1 and CDR2 are KGHSH and LQKENI. The CDR3 DNA is TGTGCCAGCTCACAAGACAGGGAAACTAACTATGGCTACACCTTC. Amino acids: CASSQDRETNYGYTF.

V gene TRBV4-3 combines with J gene TRBJ2-7; the D is unclear. Trimming cost V 5 bases and J 0 bases, with 17 bases left between them. Germline V CDR1 and CDR2: LGHNA, YSLEER. This CDR3 is built from 16 residues. The CDR3 nucleotides read TGCGCCAGCAGCGCAAAAGCCTTGCGCTTCTCCTACGAGCAGTACGTC. Translation gives CASSAKALRFSYEQYV.